These T cell receptor beta chains were read from a single sample in a study of T cells in Graves' hyperthyroidism and ophthalmopathy. TCRdb re-analysed the multiplex PCR reads in MiXCR, keeping a single row per CDR3 protein. The profile shows over 550,000 distinct CDR3 sequences, over 15% of them singletons. Sequencing used blood. All receptors derive from a woman aged 18-29 years with Graves' hyperthyroidism. Each CDR3 is given with its conserved first and last residue. Fields, in order: CDR3 DNA, CDR3 protein, J gene, clone size, V gene, D gene. D genes are given only for firm matches. Size is omitted from some rows. Given values are once, few, many or a class for expanded clones.

cdr3_nt: TGTGCCAGCAGGCCGACAGGGCGTCATGAAAAACTGTTTTTT; cdr3_aa: CASRPTGRHEKLFF; j_call: TRBJ1-4; clone_size: many; v_call: TRBV28; d_call: TRBD1
cdr3_nt: TGTGCCAGCAACTTATTAGCAGGGAACACTGAAGCTTTCTTT; cdr3_aa: CASNLLAGNTEAFF; j_call: TRBJ1-1; clone_size: once; v_call: TRBV7-8; d_call: -
cdr3_nt: TGTGCCAGCAGTTACTCGAGGGCAGGGGGCATTCAGCCCCAGCATTTT; cdr3_aa: CASSYSRAGGIQPQHF; j_call: TRBJ1-5; clone_size: many; v_call: TRBV6-5; d_call: TRBD1
cdr3_nt: TGTGCCAGCAGCCCCAGAGGACTAGCGGCGGGGACCCAGTACTTC; cdr3_aa: CASSPRGLAAGTQYF; j_call: TRBJ2-5; clone_size: many; v_call: TRBV3-1; d_call: TRBD2
cdr3_nt: TGTGCCAGCAGCCTCGTTGCGGACAGGGTGGCTTTCTTT; cdr3_aa: CASSLVADRVAFF; j_call: TRBJ1-1; clone_size: many; v_call: TRBV7-2; d_call: TRBD1
cdr3_nt: TGTGCCAGCAGTTTATCCGTCAGCCCTAGCACAGATACGCAGTATTTT; cdr3_aa: CASSLSVSPSTDTQYF; j_call: TRBJ2-3; clone_size: many; v_call: TRBV12-3/TRBV12-4; d_call: -
cdr3_nt: TGTGCCAGCAGCCGTACTAGCGGGAGGCTCTACAATGAGCAGTTCTTC; cdr3_aa: CASSRTSGRLYNEQFF; j_call: TRBJ2-1; clone_size: -; v_call: TRBV4-2; d_call: TRBD2
cdr3_nt: TGCAGCGTTGGCGATGGGACTGAAGCTTTCTTT; cdr3_aa: CSVGDGTEAFF; j_call: TRBJ1-1; clone_size: few; v_call: TRBV29-1; d_call: -
cdr3_nt: TGTGCCAGCAGTTACCCGGGACTAGCGGAAGAGACCCAGTACTTC; cdr3_aa: CASSYPGLAEETQYF; j_call: TRBJ2-5; clone_size: many; v_call: TRBV6-2/TRBV6-3; d_call: TRBD2
cdr3_nt: TGTGCCAGCAGCCAAGTTACGGGGGGGCCTACTGAAGCTTTCTTT; cdr3_aa: CASSQVTGGPTEAFF; j_call: TRBJ1-1; clone_size: many; v_call: TRBV3-1; d_call: -
cdr3_nt: TGCAGTGCTAGAGGTATCGGCAGCGGATTAAATTCACCCCTCCACTTT; cdr3_aa: CSARGIGSGLNSPLHF; j_call: TRBJ1-6; clone_size: -; v_call: TRBV20-1; d_call: -
cdr3_nt: TGTGCCAGCAGCGTAGACGGGCTAGGCAATCAGCCCCAGCATTTT; cdr3_aa: CASSVDGLGNQPQHF; j_call: TRBJ1-5; clone_size: few; v_call: TRBV9; d_call: -
cdr3_nt: TGTGCCAGCAGCCCATACGGACAGGGGGGGAGTGAAGCTTTCTTT; cdr3_aa: CASSPYGQGGSEAFF; j_call: TRBJ1-1; clone_size: -; v_call: TRBV5-8; d_call: TRBD1
cdr3_nt: TGTGCCACCTCCGCCACAGGGGTCCACAATGAGCAGTTCTTC; cdr3_aa: CATSATGVHNEQFF; j_call: TRBJ2-1; clone_size: -; v_call: TRBV12-3/TRBV12-4; d_call: TRBD1
cdr3_nt: TGTGCCAGCAGTGAAGGCGGGAGCACAGATACGCAGTATTTT; cdr3_aa: CASSEGGSTDTQYF; j_call: TRBJ2-3; clone_size: few; v_call: TRBV25-1; d_call: -
cdr3_nt: TGTGCCAGCACCTGGAGTGGGTCCCCCTACAATGAGCAGTTCTTC; cdr3_aa: CASTWSGSPYNEQFF; j_call: TRBJ2-1; clone_size: -; v_call: TRBV12-3/TRBV12-4; d_call: -
cdr3_nt: TGTGCCAGTAGTATAGCTGGCGGCACCTCCTACGAGCAGTACTTC; cdr3_aa: CASSIAGGTSYEQYF; j_call: TRBJ2-7; clone_size: -; v_call: TRBV11-3; d_call: -
cdr3_nt: TGCAGCGTTGACGGACAGGGATCAAGCGCGGCGGATGGCTACACCTTC; cdr3_aa: CSVDGQGSSAADGYTF; j_call: TRBJ1-2; clone_size: -; v_call: TRBV29-1; d_call: TRBD1
cdr3_nt: TGCGCCAGCAGATTGGGTGGGAACTATGGCTACACCTTC; cdr3_aa: CASRLGGNYGYTF; j_call: TRBJ1-2; clone_size: few; v_call: TRBV5-1; d_call: -
cdr3_nt: TGTGCCAGCAGTCGAATCGGGACTGATTCGCCGCTAGCCAAAAACATTCAGTACTTC; cdr3_aa: CASSRIGTDSPLAKNIQYF; j_call: TRBJ2-4; clone_size: few; v_call: TRBV27; d_call: -
cdr3_nt: TGTGCCAGCTCATCTTCCGGGACCGAAACCTACAATGAGCAGTTCTTC; cdr3_aa: CASSSSGTETYNEQFF; j_call: TRBJ2-1; clone_size: few; v_call: TRBV18; d_call: -
cdr3_nt: TGTGCCACCAGCAGAGAAAAGGGAGGTGGCTACACCTTC; cdr3_aa: CATSREKGGGYTF; j_call: TRBJ1-2; clone_size: -; v_call: TRBV15; d_call: -
cdr3_nt: TGTGCCAGCAGTGACAGGGGGGAAAGTATCGAGACCCAGTACTTC; cdr3_aa: CASSDRGESIETQYF; j_call: TRBJ2-5; clone_size: -; v_call: TRBV6-1; d_call: -
cdr3_nt: TGTGCCTGGGATTACCGGGGAGGAACCGAGCAGTACTTC; cdr3_aa: CAWDYRGGTEQYF; j_call: TRBJ2-7; clone_size: few; v_call: TRBV30; d_call: -
cdr3_nt: TGTGCCTGGAACCAGGACAGGGGTTGGGGAAAGGAAAAACTGTTTTTT; cdr3_aa: CAWNQDRGWGKEKLFF; j_call: TRBJ1-4; clone_size: few; v_call: TRBV30; d_call: TRBD1
cdr3_nt: TGTGCCAGCTCACCACAAAGGGGGTACCAAGAGACCCAGTACTTC; cdr3_aa: CASSPQRGYQETQYF; j_call: TRBJ2-5; clone_size: many; v_call: TRBV18; d_call: -
cdr3_nt: TGTGCCAGCAGTTTAATGGGCAGTGGAGCCTACGAGCAGTACTTC; cdr3_aa: CASSLMGSGAYEQYF; j_call: TRBJ2-7; clone_size: -; v_call: TRBV12-3/TRBV12-4; d_call: -
cdr3_nt: TGCAGTGCTAGAGATCCCCAGCGGGGCGACTACGAGCAGTACTTC; cdr3_aa: CSARDPQRGDYEQYF; j_call: TRBJ2-7; clone_size: many; v_call: TRBV20-1; d_call: TRBD2
cdr3_nt: TGTGCCAGCAGTCTCCCCGGGACTTACAATGAGCAGTTCTTC; cdr3_aa: CASSLPGTYNEQFF; j_call: TRBJ2-1; clone_size: -; v_call: TRBV28; d_call: -
cdr3_nt: TGTGCCACGCGGGGGGCTATGAATGAGCAGTTCTTC; cdr3_aa: CATRGAMNEQFF; j_call: TRBJ2-1; clone_size: few; v_call: TRBV27; d_call: TRBD2
cdr3_nt: TGTGCCAGCAGCTTAGGGGGGGAAATCTACGAGCAGTACTTC; cdr3_aa: CASSLGGEIYEQYF; j_call: TRBJ2-7; clone_size: many; v_call: TRBV11-3; d_call: -
cdr3_nt: TGCAGCGTGCTGGGACTAGCGGGGGTACACGATACGCAGTATTTT; cdr3_aa: CSVLGLAGVHDTQYF; j_call: TRBJ2-3; clone_size: -; v_call: TRBV29-1; d_call: TRBD2
cdr3_nt: TGCGCCAGCAGCGCTAGCGGGAGGGCCTTCTACAATGAGCAGTTCTTC; cdr3_aa: CASSASGRAFYNEQFF; j_call: TRBJ2-1; clone_size: many; v_call: TRBV5-1; d_call: TRBD2
cdr3_nt: TGTGCCAGCAGCTTAGAGCCTAGCGGCTACAATGAGCAGTTCTTC; cdr3_aa: CASSLEPSGYNEQFF; j_call: TRBJ2-1; clone_size: few; v_call: TRBV11-2; d_call: TRBD2
cdr3_nt: TGTGCCAGTAGTATTCCCACAGGGGGCACGAACTATGGCTACACCTTC; cdr3_aa: CASSIPTGGTNYGYTF; j_call: TRBJ1-2; clone_size: -; v_call: TRBV19; d_call: TRBD1
cdr3_nt: TGTGCCAGCAGCTTAGATCTAGAGTTCCAGTTCTTC; cdr3_aa: CASSLDLEFQFF; j_call: TRBJ2-1; clone_size: -; v_call: TRBV5-6; d_call: -
cdr3_nt: TGCAGTGCTAGAAAGCGGGAATTGGTAGATACGCAGTATTTT; cdr3_aa: CSARKRELVDTQYF; j_call: TRBJ2-3; clone_size: -; v_call: TRBV20-1; d_call: TRBD2
cdr3_nt: TGTGCCAGCACCAAACTAGCCGATACGCAGTATTTT; cdr3_aa: CASTKLADTQYF; j_call: TRBJ2-3; clone_size: many; v_call: TRBV12-3/TRBV12-4; d_call: -
cdr3_nt: TGCAGTGCGAAACAGGGGGGGGATGAAAAACTGTTTTTT; cdr3_aa: CSAKQGGDEKLFF; j_call: TRBJ1-4; clone_size: few; v_call: TRBV20-1; d_call: TRBD1
cdr3_nt: TGTGCCAGCAGCGCGTTGAGCCGGAATGAAAAACTGTTTTTT; cdr3_aa: CASSALSRNEKLFF; j_call: TRBJ1-4; clone_size: few; v_call: TRBV11-2; d_call: -
cdr3_nt: TGTGCTAGTGGTTTGGTAATCGGACAGAGTTCACCCCTCCACTTT; cdr3_aa: CASGLVIGQSSPLHF; j_call: TRBJ1-6; clone_size: many; v_call: TRBV12-5; d_call: -
cdr3_nt: TGTGCCAGTAGCCGAACTAGCGGGAGCCCAGATACGCAGTATTTT; cdr3_aa: CASSRTSGSPDTQYF; j_call: TRBJ2-3; clone_size: few; v_call: TRBV19; d_call: TRBD2
cdr3_nt: TGTGCCAGCAGTTTAGCGGAGGGGCAGTTCTTC; cdr3_aa: CASSLAEGQFF; j_call: TRBJ2-1; clone_size: many; v_call: TRBV12-3/TRBV12-4; d_call: -
cdr3_nt: TGCAGTGCTACCGGGAGGGGCGACAGCTTACTAACTCGGATCACTGAAGCTTTCTTT; cdr3_aa: CSATGRGDSLLTRITEAFF; j_call: TRBJ1-1; clone_size: few; v_call: TRBV20-1; d_call: -
cdr3_nt: TGCAGTGCTAGAGATGTGGCCTGGGAGACCTACGAGCAGTACTTC; cdr3_aa: CSARDVAWETYEQYF; j_call: TRBJ2-7; clone_size: -; v_call: TRBV20-1; d_call: -